This TCR beta chain was recorded in a study of T cells after yellow fever vaccination. TCRdb reanalysed the 5' RACE reads using MiXCR and keeps one entry per CDR3 protein. The sample includes 610,000 or so distinct CDR3 sequences, roughly 12% seen only once; the top ten take more than 13%. V dropped 0 bases and J dropped 9; count of bases not matched to a gene: 11. The CDR3 contains 17 residues. Germline CDR1 is LGHNA and CDR2 is YNFKEQ. In its sample, this clonotype was seen a few times. The chain links TRBV4-2 to TRBJ2-1; 10 bases map to TRBD1. The receptor's source is a young man who received the YFV17D yellow fever vaccine. This specimen was PBMCs, taken on the day of the yellow fever booster vaccination. The CDR3 bases are TGTGCCAGCAGCCAAGATAGGGGGACAGGGGCTTTCGGTGAGCAGTTCTTC. It codes for CASSQDRGTGAFGEQFF.